Listed below are T cell receptor beta chains from one sample, sequenced in a study of blood T cell repertoires in COVID-19. Generated by immunoSEQ multiplex PCR, the TCRdb table keeps only in-frame clones and is missing some. The top ten hold more than 3.5% of the sample, which has about 100,000 clones, roughly 90% seen once. Sequencing used peripheral blood. These TCRs come from a human donor with COVID-19, enrolled during active disease. The donor label of this sample is uncertain. Both conserved end residues are part of each CDR3. The D gene is left open where the match is weak.

J | V | D | length | CDR3 | DNA
TRBJ1-5 | TRBV2 | - | 12 | CASSYNPGPQHF | TGTGCCAGCAGTTATAACCCCGGGCCCCAGCATTTT
TRBJ1-1 | TRBV20-1 | - | 12 | CSASYRETEAFF | TGCAGTGCTAGTTACAGGGAGACTGAAGCTTTCTTT
TRBJ2-7 | TRBV30 | TRBD2 | 14 | CAWLPSGGPYEQYF | TGTGCCTGGCTTCCTAGCGGGGGCCCCTACGAGCAGTACTTC
TRBJ1-1 | TRBV28 | - | 16 | CASSHTTETLNTEAFF | TGTGCCAGCAGCCACACGACGGAGACCCTGAACACTGAAGCTTTCTTT
TRBJ1-3 | TRBV5-6 | - | 15 | CASSLSRGSGNTIYF | TGTGCCAGCAGCTTGTCCAGGGGAAGTGGAAACACCATATATTTT
TRBJ1-5 | TRBV7-9 | TRBD1 | 15 | CASSQSGQGNQPQHF | TGTGCCAGCAGCCAAAGTGGACAGGGCAATCAGCCCCAGCATTTT
TRBJ2-1 | TRBV27 | TRBD2 | 16 | CASSSQGLGFGSEQFF | TGTGCCAGCAGCTCCCAGGGACTAGGGTTCGGGTCTGAGCAGTTCTTC
TRBJ1-5 | TRBV5-1 | - | 15 | CASSLDGSSNQPQHF | TGCGCCAGCAGCTTGGACGGGTCTAGCAATCAGCCCCAGCATTTT
TRBJ1-2 | TRBV6-1 | - | 12 | CASSEVGVGYTF | TGTGCCAGCAGTGAAGTAGGGGTTGGCTACACCTTC
TRBJ2-1 | TRBV25-1 | TRBD1 | 15 | CASSVSGTGYNEQFF | TGTGCCAGCAGCGTATCCGGGACAGGGTACAATGAGCAGTTCTTC
TRBJ2-5 | TRBV7-9 | - | 16 | CASSSLVGGPQETQYF | TGTGCCAGCAGCTCTCTCGTCGGGGGGCCCCAAGAGACCCAGTACTTC